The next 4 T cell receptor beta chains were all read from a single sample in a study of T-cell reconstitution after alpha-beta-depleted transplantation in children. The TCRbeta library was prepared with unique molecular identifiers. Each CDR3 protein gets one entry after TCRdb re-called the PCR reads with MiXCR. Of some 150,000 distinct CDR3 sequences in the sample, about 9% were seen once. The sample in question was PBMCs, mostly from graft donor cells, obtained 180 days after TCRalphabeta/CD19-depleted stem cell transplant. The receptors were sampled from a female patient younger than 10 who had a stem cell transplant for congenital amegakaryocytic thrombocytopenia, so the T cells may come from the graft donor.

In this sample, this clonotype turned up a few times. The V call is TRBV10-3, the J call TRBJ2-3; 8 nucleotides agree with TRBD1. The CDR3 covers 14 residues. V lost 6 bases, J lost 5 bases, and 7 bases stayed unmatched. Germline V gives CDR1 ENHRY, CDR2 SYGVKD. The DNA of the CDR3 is TGTGCCATCAGAGACACAGGGGGGATAGATACGCAGTATTTT. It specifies CAIRDTGGIDTQYF.

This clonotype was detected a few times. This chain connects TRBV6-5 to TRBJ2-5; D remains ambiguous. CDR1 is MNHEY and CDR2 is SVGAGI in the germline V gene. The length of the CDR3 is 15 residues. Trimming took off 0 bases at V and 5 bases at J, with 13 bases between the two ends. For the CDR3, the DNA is TGTGCCAGCAGTTACTCCCCAGAAGTGGGGGAGACCCAGTACTTC. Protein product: CASSYSPEVGETQYF.

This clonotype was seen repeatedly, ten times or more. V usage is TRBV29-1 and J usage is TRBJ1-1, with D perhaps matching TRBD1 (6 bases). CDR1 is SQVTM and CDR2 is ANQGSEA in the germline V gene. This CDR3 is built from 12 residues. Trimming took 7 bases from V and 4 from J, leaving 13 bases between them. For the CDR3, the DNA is TGCAGCGCAATCAAGGGGGGCACTGAAGCTTTCTTT. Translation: CSAIKGGTEAFF.

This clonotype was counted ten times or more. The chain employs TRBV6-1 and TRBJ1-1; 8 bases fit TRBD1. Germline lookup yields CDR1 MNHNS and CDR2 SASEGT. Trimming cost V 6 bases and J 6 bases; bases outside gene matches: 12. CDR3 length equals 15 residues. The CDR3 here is CASRLTGVGIPEAFF. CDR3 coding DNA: TGTGCCAGCAGGTTGACAGGGGTTGGCATCCCTGAAGCTTTCTTT.